This T cell receptor (beta chain) was observed in a study of tumor T cells in aggressive B-cell lymphoma. The CDR3 is 13 amino acids. Germline V gene data show CDR1 as MDHEN and CDR2 as SYDVKM. V lost 10 bases and J 4 bases, leaving 17 bases between the germline ends. Clones were sequenced by immunoSEQ multiplex PCR, and TCRdb holds only the in-frame ones, with some missing. The sample consists of about 660 clones, 85% to 90% of them appearing once. The source material was tumor tissue. The chain joins TRBV28 to TRBJ2-7; D gene uncertain. The receptor comes from an adult with diffuse large B cell lymphoma. CDR3 amino acids: CATKIDIPYEQYF. The DNA of the CDR3 is TGTGCCACCAAAATCGACATACCGTACGAGCAGTACTTC.